This passage covers 25 T cell receptor beta chains from one sample sequenced in a study of Ad26.COV2.S vaccination and SARS-CoV-2 variants. The data were produced by immunoSEQ multiplex PCR, yet TCRdb's version contains in-frame clones alone and is incomplete. The table records over 90,000 clones, 80% of them present only once. Sample: peripheral blood, taken after recovery from COVID-19. These receptors were obtained from a human donor who had recovered from COVID-19.

This clone was detected once. CDR3 sequence (DNA): TGTGCCAGCAACGACGGGCGGTTCACAGATACGCAGTATTTT. It codes for CASNDGRFTDTQYF. This rearrangement joins TRBV6-1 to TRBJ2-3; D not resolved. The V end was cut by 7 bases, the J end by 2 bases, with 13 bases between. The CDR3 contains 14 residues. Germline V gene data show CDR1 as MNHNS and CDR2 as SASEGT.

In this sample, this clone turned up once. This chain joins TRBV2 and TRBJ2-1; maybe TRBD2 (6 bases). Trimming took 4 bases from V and 0 from J, leaving 10 bases between them. CDR3 size: 15 residues. The germline V gene has CDR1 SNHLY and CDR2 FYNNEI. CDR3 nucleotides: TGTGCCAGCAGTGCTGCGGGGAGCTCCTACAATGAGCAGTTCTTC. Translating it yields CASSAAGSSYNEQFF.

Of note for this clone: One end of the junction does not line up with germline, which may come from a read error. The V gene is TRBV7-9, the J gene TRBJ2-4; D may match TRBD1 or TRBD2 (5 bases each). The CDR3 runs 11 residues. Looked up from germline, CDR1 is SEHNR and CDR2 is FQNEAQ (reference sequence). The CDR3 sequence: CASRGSEEVHF. CDR3 bases: TGTGCCAGCCGGGGCAGCGAGGAGGTCCACTTC.

The V call is TRBV5-1, the J call TRBJ2-1; possibly TRBD2 for D (6 bases). V lost 3 bases and J 7 bases, leaving 14 bases between the germline ends. This CDR3 comprises 14 residues. Germline V gene sequence: CDR1 SGHRS, CDR2 YFSETQ. The CDR3: CASSYPREVNEQFF. CDR3 DNA sequence: TGCGCCAGCAGCTACCCCAGGGAGGTGAATGAGCAGTTCTTC. Variable domain in full (rest from reference TRBV5-1 and TRBJ2-1): KAGVTQTPRYLIKTRGQQVTLSCSPISGHRSVSWYQQTPGQGLQFLFEYFSETQRNKGNFPGRFSGRQFSNSRSEMNVSTLELGDSALYLCASSYPREVNEQFFGPGTRLTVL.

CDR3 bases: TGTGCCAGCGGAAGGAATTTAGTCTCCTACGAGCAGTACTTC. Its protein product is CASGRNLVSYEQYF. The rearrangement joins TRBV2 to TRBJ2-7; D is ambiguous. CDR3 size: 14 residues. Trimming left V 8 bases short and J 0 bases short, with 14 bases between. Germline CDR1 SNHLY, CDR2 FYNNEI.

The genes are TRBV5-4 and TRBJ2-7; D is possibly TRBD1 (6 bases). The length of the CDR3 is 12 residues. Germline V gene sequence: CDR1 SGHNT, CDR2 YYREEE (reference sequence). The V gene lost 4 bases and the J gene lost 3 bases, with 8 bases spanning the gap. CDR3 sequence reads: CASSRDNYEQYF. The CDR3 bases are TGTGCCAGCAGCCGGGACAACTACGAGCAGTACTTC.

The rearrangement links TRBV5-6 to TRBJ2-2; D gene uncertain. CDR3 size: 15 residues. The germline V gene has CDR1 SGHDT and CDR2 YYEEEE. Trimming pared 4 bases from V and 5 bases from J, leaving 15 bases between. CDR3 sequence (DNA): TGTGCCAGCAGCCCCGGGTGGGGTGGGACCGGGGAGCTGTTTTTT. This encodes CASSPGWGGTGELFF.

The sample holds one count of this clone. The chain has TRBV6-2 or TRBV6-3 and TRBJ2-4, with 12 bases identical to TRBD2. Germline CDR1 reads MNHEY; CDR2 reads SVGEGT. V lost 6 bases to trimming and J lost 1 base; unmatched junction nucleotides: 10. The CDR3 contains 18 residues. As DNA, the CDR3 is TGTGCCAGCAGCTCCCCCTCAACTAGCGGGGGGGCCAAAAACATTCAGTACTTC. This encodes CASSSPSTSGGAKNIQYF.

V usage is TRBV19 and J usage is TRBJ2-7; possibly TRBD1 for D (6 bases). Germline CDR1 LNHDA, CDR2 SQIVND (reference sequence). Trimming removed 1 base from V and 0 bases from J, with 10 bases in between. The CDR3 runs 15 residues. The CDR3, as DNA: TGTGCCAGTAGTATAGGTGGGACAACCTCCTACGAGCAGTACTTC. This gives the protein CASSIGGTTSYEQYF.

This chain connects TRBV5-4 to TRBJ1-2; D is possibly TRBD1 (5 bases). Germline CDR1 and CDR2: SGHNT and YYREEE (reference sequence). The CDR3 is made up of 15 amino acids. V was trimmed by 0 bases and J by 2 bases, leaving 11 bases between them. The CDR3 loop is CASSLVLGPNYGYTF. The CDR3 DNA sequence: TGTGCCAGCAGCTTGGTACTGGGACCGAACTATGGCTACACCTTC.

As concerns this clone: Sequence at one end of the junction differs from germline and may be a read error. The chain recombines TRBV3-1 (or the pseudogene TRBV3-2) with TRBJ2-7; D gene ambiguous. CDR3 length equals 12 residues. Germline loops: CDR1 LGHDT, CDR2 YNNKEL (reference sequence). CDR3 amino acids: CASSQQSHNSHF. The CDR3 nucleotides read TGTGCCAGCAGCCAACAGTCCCATAACTCGCACTTC.

The chain recombines TRBV6-6 with TRBJ2-2, with D possibly being TRBD1 (5 bases). The CDR3 extends over 15 amino acids. Germline values: CDR1 MNHNY, CDR2 SVGAGI (reference sequence). Between the trimmed V and J ends, which lost 6 bases and 7 bases, there was a span of 18 bases. As DNA, the CDR3 is TGTGCCAGCAGCTTTGCCACTATTACAGGCGGGGAGCTGTTTTTT. It encodes CASSFATITGGELFF.

This clone has only a few counts. The chain employs TRBV29-1 and TRBJ2-4; TRBD2 might be the D (5 bases). This CDR3 spans 12 amino acids. V gave up 0 bases and J gave up 10 bases, with 10 bases separating them. Per germline, CDR1 SQVTM and CDR2 ANQGSEA. CDR3 loop: CSVEEEELIQYF. The CDR3 DNA reads TGCAGCGTTGAAGAGGAGGAACTTATTCAGTACTTC.

This chain joins TRBV5-6 and TRBJ2-7; D perhaps matches TRBD1 (6 bases). V lost 2 bases to trimming and J lost 2 bases, with 8 bases between them. The CDR3 covers 13 residues. Germline lookup yields CDR1 SGHDT and CDR2 YYEEEE. Here the CDR3 reads CASSFQGPYEQYF. As DNA, the CDR3 is TGTGCCAGCAGCTTTCAGGGGCCCTACGAGCAGTACTTC. Using reference TRBV5-6 and TRBJ2-7 for the parts outside the CDR3, the full variable domain is DAGVTQSPTHLIKTRGQQVTLRCSPKSGHDTVSWYQQALGQGPQFIFQYYEEEERQRGNFPDRFSGHQFPNYSSELNVNALLLGDSALYLCASSFQGPYEQYFGPGTRLTVT.

This clone is a singleton in its sample. This chain joins TRBV6-5 and TRBJ2-7; no reliable D call. V lost 6 bases to trimming and J lost 3 bases, with 15 bases between them. CDR1 is MNHEY, CDR2 SVGAGI, per germline. The CDR3 spans 14 residues. The CDR3 DNA reads as TGTGCCAGCAGCCTGAACCAAATGGGCTACGAGCAGTACTTC. Amino acids: CASSLNQMGYEQYF.

The table lists this clone with a few counts. The chain recombines TRBV28 with TRBJ1-1; TRBD1 might be the D (6 bases). The CDR3 is 12 amino acids. Germline CDR1 and CDR2: MDHEN and SYDVKM. The CDR3 sequence is CAIKEGGTEAFF. CDR3 in DNA: TGTGCAATAAAAGAGGGGGGCACTGAAGCTTTCTTT.

The chain combines TRBV10-1 with TRBJ2-1; D gene ambiguous. There are 13 residues in the CDR3. The V end lost 0 bases, the J end lost 6 bases, and 6 bases lay between the germline ends. Germline assignment: CDR1 WNHNN and CDR2 SYGVQD (reference sequence). CDR3 DNA sequence: TGCGCCAGCAGTGAGTCAGGGATCAATGAGCAGTTCTTC. Translated: CASSESGINEQFF.

The chain carries TRBV7-9 and TRBJ1-3; D is unresolved. The CDR3 has 15 residues. The V gene lost 3 bases and the J gene lost 0 bases, with 9 bases spanning the gap. Germline CDR1 and CDR2: SEHNR and FQNEAQ (reference sequence). CDR3 nucleotide sequence: TGTGCCAGCAGCTTGGTGGAAGTCTCTGGAAACACCATATATTTT. Its protein is CASSLVEVSGNTIYF. The full variable domain, completed using reference TRBV7-9 and TRBJ1-3, is DTGVSQNPRHKITKRGQNVTFRCDPISEHNRLYWYRQTLGQGPEFLTYFQNEAQLEKSRLLSDRFSAERPKGSFSTLEIQRTEQGDSAMYLCASSLVEVSGNTIYFGEGSWLTVV.

This sequence joins TRBV4-2 and TRBJ1-1; D not certain. The CDR3 spans 15 residues. Germline CDR1 is LGHNA and CDR2 is YNFKEQ. Trimming shortened V by 1 base and J by 5 bases, and 14 bases separated the two germline ends. CDR3 protein: CASSQGAGRGTEAFF. The CDR3 region has the DNA TGTGCCAGCAGCCAAGGAGCTGGGAGAGGGACTGAAGCTTTCTTT.

J is TRBJ1-6 and V is TRBV10-3; perhaps TRBD1 as D (5 bases). Germline values: CDR1 ENHRY, CDR2 SYGVKD. The CDR3 has 13 amino acids. The ends were cut back, 7 bases at V and 8 bases at J, with 12 bases in the middle. In nucleotides, the CDR3 is TGTGCCATCACCGGGACGGCTGATTCACCCCTCCACTTT. Its protein is CAITGTADSPLHF.

The rearrangement uses TRBV5-4 and TRBJ2-5; unclear D gene. Germline lookup yields CDR1 SGHNT and CDR2 YYREEE (reference sequence). This CDR3 comprises 13 residues. The V end lost 0 bases, the J end lost 4 bases, and 7 bases lay between the germline ends. CDR3 in DNA: TGTGCCAGCAGCTTGGATCACGGAGAGACCCAGTACTTC. Its translation is CASSLDHGETQYF.

The V and J genes are TRBV5-1 and TRBJ2-2; TRBD1 aligns across 9 bases. Trimming took 5 bases from V and 6 from J; bases not matched to a gene: 11. Germline V lookup: CDR1 SGHRS, CDR2 YFSETQ. The length of the CDR3 is 16 residues. CDR3 bases: TGCGCCAGCAGGTTTAGCCGGGACAGGGTGCCCGGGGAGCTGTTTTTT. Protein sequence: CASRFSRDRVPGELFF. Full variable domain (missing parts from reference TRBV5-1 and TRBJ2-2): KAGVTQTPRYLIKTRGQQVTLSCSPISGHRSVSWYQQTPGQGLQFLFEYFSETQRNKGNFPGRFSGRQFSNSRSEMNVSTLELGDSALYLCASRFSRDRVPGELFFGEGSRLTVL.

The chain combines TRBV28 with TRBJ1-6; no reliable D call. There are 14 residues in the CDR3. V lost 8 bases and J 7 bases, leaving 15 bases between the germline ends. Germline CDR1 is MDHEN and CDR2 is SYDVKM. The CDR3 DNA sequence: TGTGCCAGCGGCCCGGCAGTATCCAATTCACCCCTCCACTTT. Protein product: CASGPAVSNSPLHF.

V gene TRBV6-5 combines with J gene TRBJ1-2, with D hard to call. Germline CDR1 MNHEY, CDR2 SVGAGI. V was cut by 10 bases and J by 5 bases, with 11 bases left in between. This CDR3 region has 11 residues. The CDR3 nucleotides are TGTGCCACAACACAAGGGTATGGCTACACCTTC. Its protein product is CATTQGYGYTF.

The chain has TRBV27 and TRBJ1-2, with TRBD1 matching over 7 bases. Germline CDR1 is MNHEY and CDR2 is SMNVEV (reference sequence). The CDR3 loop spans 16 amino acids. V gave up 4 bases and J gave up 0 bases; unmatched junction bases: 8. CDR3 amino acids: CASSSYRGASNYGYTF. The CDR3 DNA follows: TGTGCCAGCAGTTCCTACAGGGGAGCTTCTAACTATGGCTACACCTTC.